The T cell receptor (beta chain) described here comes from a study of T cell responses to AZD1222 COVID-19 vaccine. The CDR3 spans 13 residues. Germline V gene lookup returns CDR1 MDHEN and CDR2 SYDVKM. Trimming took off 4 bases at V and 8 bases at J, with 14 bases between the two ends. Study findings and constraints: Close to half of all spike-specific TCRs reportedly target regions of the variants that are unmutated. Most donors were white British, females outnumbered males, and clonal diversity was possibly underestimated.

Assay used: immunoSEQ multiplex PCR; TCRdb lists only in-frame clones, some missing. The profile shows about 110,000 clones, approximately 85% of them singletons. Turning to this clone: Its antigen is unknown.

The V gene is TRBV28, the J gene TRBJ1-2; D uncertain. The TCR sequence derives from an adult in good health. Sample: peripheral blood, taken on day 0 of AZD1222 vaccination. The chain's CDR3 is CASSSLPRPGYTF. DNA of the CDR3: TGTGCCAGCAGTTCCCTCCCCAGACCGGGCTACACCTTC.